This TCR beta chain derives from a study of shared clonotypes between healthy human individuals. An approximately 210 ng quantity of DNA, around 30,000 T cell genomes, went into the sorted-subset replicate PCRs. Clones were read by immunoSEQ multiplex PCR, and TCRdb kept only the in-frame ones, dropping some. The sample includes about 2.3 million clones, over 90% of them seen just once. The V gene's germline CDR1 is SGHTA and CDR2 FQGNSA. The CDR3 is made up of 13 amino acids. V shed 5 bases and J shed 2 bases, with 7 bases lying between them. The gene calls are TRBV7-2 and TRBJ1-5; no clear D. Specimen: naive CD4+ T cells from PBMCs. Subset here: CD45RA+ positively selected. The sequence derives from a man aged 18-30 years in good health. Some clones in this sample may be carry-over from other donors' samples. The CDR3 bases are TGTGCCAGCAGCGGAGTCGGCAATCAGCCCCAGCATTTT. It encodes CASSGVGNQPQHF.